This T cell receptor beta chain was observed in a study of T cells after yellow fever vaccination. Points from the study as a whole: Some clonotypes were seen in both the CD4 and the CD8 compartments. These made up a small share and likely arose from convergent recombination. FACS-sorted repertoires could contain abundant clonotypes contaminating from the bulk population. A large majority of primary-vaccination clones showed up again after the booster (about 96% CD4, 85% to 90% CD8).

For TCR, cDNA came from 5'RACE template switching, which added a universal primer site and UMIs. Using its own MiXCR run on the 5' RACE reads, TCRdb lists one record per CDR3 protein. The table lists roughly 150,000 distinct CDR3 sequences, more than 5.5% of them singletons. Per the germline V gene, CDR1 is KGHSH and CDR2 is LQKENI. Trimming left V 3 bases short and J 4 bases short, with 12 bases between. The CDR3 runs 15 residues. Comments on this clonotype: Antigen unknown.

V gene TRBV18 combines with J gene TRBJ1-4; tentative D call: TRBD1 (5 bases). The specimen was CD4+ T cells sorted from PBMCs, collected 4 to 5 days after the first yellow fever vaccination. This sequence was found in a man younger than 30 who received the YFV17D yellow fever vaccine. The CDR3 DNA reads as TGTGCCAGCTCACCCAAGACAGCGAGTAATGAAAAACTGTTTTTT. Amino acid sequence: CASSPKTASNEKLFF.